Sequencing of this T cell receptor (beta chain) was carried out in a study of cytomegalovirus exposure and HLA in healthy donors. PCR used 60 Vbeta primers and 13 Jbeta primers. Clones were sequenced by immunoSEQ multiplex PCR, and TCRdb holds only the in-frame ones, with some missing. This sample yields around 180,000 clones, of which roughly 78% are seen a single time; less than 15% belongs to the top ten. V lost 0 bases and J 8 bases, leaving 20 bases between the germline ends. Per the germline V gene, CDR1 is ENHRY and CDR2 is SYGVKD. CDR3 length: 17 amino acids. The source material was PBMCs. The chain links TRBV10-3 to TRBJ1-5, with a weak D call TRBD1 (5 bases). The clonotype comes from a woman in her forties or fifties in good health and CMV-seropositive. The CDR3 DNA sequence: TGTGCCATCAGTGAGTCTTATACGGGGGTAAAAAATAAGCCCCAGCATTTT. Amino acid sequence: CAISESYTGVKNKPQHF.